The sequence of this T cell receptor (beta chain) was determined in a study of lymphopenia after photon versus proton radiotherapy. To note about this clone: No antigen is known for it.

Sequenced by immunoSEQ multiplex PCR; TCRdb stores in-frame clones only, minus some. The table records about 68,000 clones, roughly 93% of them present only once. CDR1 SGHTA and CDR2 FQGNSA come from the germline V gene. The CDR3 has 17 residues. Losses at the gene ends were 5 bases for V and 6 bases for J; bases not matched to a gene: 12. General study points: Better survival with proton therapy was suggested as possible, not demonstrated.

The input for sequencing was peripheral blood, taken from a patient treated with photon-based radiotherapy. This receptor was taken from a woman in her 70s with pancreatic cancer. The chain uses TRBV7-2 and TRBJ2-5, with TRBD2 identical over 13 bases. The CDR3 DNA follows: TGTGCCAGCAGCAGAACCCGACTAGCGGGAGGCCATAAGACCCAGTACTTC. Translated: CASSRTRLAGGHKTQYF. The full variable domain, rest sourced from reference TRBV7-2 and TRBJ2-5, is GAGVSQSPSNKVTEKGKDVELRCDPISGHTALYWYRQSLGQGLEFLIYFQGNSAPDKSGLPSDRFSAERTGGSVSTLTIQRTQQEDSAVYLCASSRTRLAGGHKTQYFGPGTRLLVL.